The 23 T cell receptor beta chains given below trace back to one sample, sequenced in a study of T cells in Graves' hyperthyroidism and ophthalmopathy (dated by TCRdb to the late 2010s). The method behind the library was multiplex PCR. The sequencer listed for this sample is Illumina HiSeq 2000. The TCR beta CDR3 regions were amplified from the RNA transcripts. For the first round of RT-PCR on the TCR CDR3, the HTBI primer set was used together with the Qiagen OneStep RT-PCR kit. TCRdb itself trimmed the public reads at Q25 with fastp, ran MiXCR and retained productive beta chains. Here each entry gathers all rows of one CDR3 protein and keeps the most common genes and DNA. This sample has around 350,000 distinct CDR3 sequences in its table, and about 19% of those were observed once. 3.7% of the sample rests with the top ten. Sequenced: blood. These receptors were taken from a woman aged 18-29 years with Graves' hyperthyroidism.

A few counts support this clonotype. The V call is TRBV9, the J call TRBJ2-7; 10 positions match TRBD1. Germline assignment: CDR1 SGDLS and CDR2 YYNGEE. V shed 3 bases and J 5 bases; nucleotides not matched to a gene: 5. The CDR3 totals 14 residues. The CDR3: CASSARDRGDEQYF. For the CDR3, the DNA is TGTGCCAGCAGCGCCCGGGACAGGGGAGACGAGCAGTACTTC.

Details on this clonotype: This may arise from a read error, as a much more abundant clone is one base away. The chain recombines TRBV18 with TRBJ1-2; no firm D call. The CDR3 is made up of 14 amino acids. Per the germline V gene, CDR1 is KGHSH and CDR2 is LQKENI. CDR3 sequence (DNA): TGTGCCAGCTCACCCCAGTCGGTGAACTATGGCGACACCTTC. Translation: CASSPQSVNYGDTF.

This clonotype was observed at least ten times. The CDR3 loop is CASSYSAQGTAFF. CDR3 bases: TGTGCCAGCAGTTACTCTGCACAGGGAACGGCTTTCTTT. The V call is TRBV6-5, the J call TRBJ1-1; TRBD1 is a possible D gene (6 bases). The germline CDR1 and CDR2 sequences are MNHEY and SVGAGI. The germline V and J ends were trimmed by 0 bases and 11 bases, with 13 bases remaining between them. The CDR3 has 13 residues.

This clonotype was recorded at least ten times. The chain carries TRBV6-4 and TRBJ1-1; D uncertain. The CDR3 is made up of 17 amino acids. Per germline, CDR1 MRHNA and CDR2 SNTAGT. Trimming shortened V by 5 bases and J by 1 base, and 20 bases separated the two germline ends. Written as DNA, the CDR3 is TGTGCCAGCAGTCCCTCGAGGGCCAGGACTAGGAACACTGAAGCTTTCTTT. Protein sequence: CASSPSRARTRNTEAFF.

V gene TRBV6-1 combines with J gene TRBJ2-7, with 9 bases identical to TRBD2. Trimming took 8 bases from V and 5 from J; bases not matched to a gene: 10. CDR3 length: 14 amino acids. Germline loops: CDR1 MNHNS, CDR2 SASEGT. In DNA form, the CDR3 reads TGTGCCAGCGATGGCCGGCGGGGGGGAAACGAGCAGTACTTC. Amino acids: CASDGRRGGNEQYF.

This clonotype was seen a handful of times. It may be a read error: a sequence one base away is much more abundant. V usage is TRBV6-4 and J usage is TRBJ1-2; D remains unclear. V lost 8 bases and J lost 4, with 20 bases in between. This CDR3 comprises 15 residues. Germline values: CDR1 MRHNA, CDR2 SNTAGT. The CDR3 DNA reads TGTGCCAGCTGCCCGAAAAATTGGGGTCTCTATGGCTACACCTTC. Protein sequence: CASCPKNWGLYGYTF.

In this sample, this clonotype turned up many times. The chain employs TRBV6-1 and TRBJ2-6; 7 positions match TRBD1. The CDR3 length is 16 residues. V was pared by 6 bases and J by 2 bases, with 7 bases of the junction left unmatched. Germline V gene sequence: CDR1 MNHNS, CDR2 SASEGT. The CDR3 region has the DNA TGTGCCAGCAGCGAGACAGGGCATGCTGGGGCCAACGTCCTGACTTTC. As protein: CASSETGHAGANVLTF.

The chain couples TRBV9 to TRBJ2-5, with TRBD1 matching 9 bases. With 4 bases clipped from V and 5 bases from J, the junction kept 9 bases outside the gene matches. The CDR3 spans 15 residues. The germline CDR1 and CDR2 sequences are SGDLS and YYNGEE. Here the CDR3 reads CASSPGTGLSETQYF. DNA of the CDR3: TGTGCCAGCAGCCCCGGGACAGGGCTTTCGGAGACCCAGTACTTC.

The CDR3 sequence is CASSLPGSGELFF. CDR3 nucleotides: TGTGCCAGCAGCCTCCCGGGTTCCGGGGAGCTGTTTTTT. This sequence joins TRBV28 and TRBJ2-2, with D unclear. Trimming shortened V by 6 bases and J by 6 bases, and 11 bases separated the two germline ends. Germline CDR1 and CDR2: MDHEN and SYDVKM. The CDR3 length is 13 residues.

The chain couples TRBV12-3 or TRBV12-4 to TRBJ2-7; no definite D call. V was shortened by 5 bases and J by 6 bases, with 11 bases between the two germline ends. This CDR3 is built from 12 residues. DNA of the CDR3: TGTGCCAGCAGTCCACTCCGGAGCGAGCAGTACTTC. It is translated as CASSPLRSEQYF.

This clonotype occurred many times. J is TRBJ1-2 and V is TRBV28; maybe TRBD1 (5 bases). Germline V gene lookup returns CDR1 MDHEN and CDR2 SYDVKM. V was cut by 7 bases and J by 0 bases, with 12 bases left in between. CDR3 size: 14 residues. In nucleotides, the CDR3 is TGTGCCAGCACTCTAGGGACGGCTAACTATGGCTACACCTTC. This encodes CASTLGTANYGYTF.

The J gene is TRBJ2-7, the V gene TRBV15; D might be TRBD1 (5 bases). V was shortened by 1 base and J by 6 bases, with 13 bases between the two germline ends. The CDR3 covers 14 residues. Germline-derived CDR1 and CDR2 are LNHNV and YYDKDF (reference sequence). The CDR3 DNA reads TGTGCCACCAGCAGAGGCGGCAGGGTATCCGAGCAGTACTTC. It encodes CATSRGGRVSEQYF.

This clonotype has ten or more counts. The chain carries TRBV11-2 and TRBJ2-5, with a weak D call TRBD2 (5 bases). The length of the CDR3 is 12 residues. Germline V gene data show CDR1 as SGHAT and CDR2 as FQNNGV. V shed 6 bases and J shed 5 bases, with 10 bases lying between them. CDR3 region: CASRRDGETQYF. CDR3 nucleotide sequence: TGTGCCAGCAGACGGGATGGGGAGACCCAGTACTTC.

Many counts were recorded for this clonotype. The chain recombines TRBV10-3 with TRBJ1-5, with D unresolved. Germline V gene lookup returns CDR1 ENHRY and CDR2 SYGVKD. The CDR3 sequence is 16 residues long. V shed 10 bases and J shed 0 bases, with 19 bases lying between them. DNA of the CDR3: TGTGCCAAACCTCGGACGCGGCCCTATAGCAATCAGCCCCAGCATTTT. Protein product: CAKPRTRPYSNQPQHF.

This clonotype has at least ten counts. V gene TRBV9 combines with J gene TRBJ1-3; D remains ambiguous. V was clipped by 2 bases and J by 0 bases, with 15 bases between them. The germline CDR1 and CDR2 sequences are SGDLS and YYNGEE. CDR3 length equals 17 residues. This CDR3 is CASSVGDLWVSGNTIYF. The CDR3 DNA follows: TGTGCCAGCAGCGTTGGGGATTTGTGGGTCTCTGGAAACACCATATATTTT.

This rearrangement joins TRBV5-1 to TRBJ1-2, with 8 positions matching TRBD1. CDR3 size: 14 residues. The J segment lost 6 bases and the V segment lost 3 bases, leaving 7 bases of the junction unmatched. Germline-derived CDR1 and CDR2 are SGHRS and YFSETQ. The CDR3 loop is CASSSDRGGDGYTF. The CDR3, as DNA: TGCGCCAGCAGCTCCGACAGGGGTGGTGATGGCTACACCTTC. Using reference TRBV5-1 and TRBJ1-2 for the parts outside the CDR3, the full variable domain is KAGVTQTPRYLIKTRGQQVTLSCSPISGHRSVSWYQQTPGQGLQFLFEYFSETQRNKGNFPGRFSGRQFSNSRSEMNVSTLELGDSALYLCASSSDRGGDGYTFGSGTRLTVV.

This clonotype was observed at least ten times. V is TRBV6-2 or TRBV6-3 and J is TRBJ2-5; no clear D gene. Per the germline V gene, CDR1 is MNHEY and CDR2 is SVGEGT. There are 13 residues in the CDR3. The germline V and J ends were trimmed by 1 base and 3 bases, with 6 bases remaining between them. CDR3 bases: TGTGCCAGCAGTTACTTGGCTGAAGAGACCCAGTACTTC. Amino acids: CASSYLAEETQYF.

This clonotype was recorded at least ten times. V and J are TRBV6-5 and TRBJ1-5; perhaps TRBD1 as D (5 bases). Germline V gene lookup returns CDR1 MNHEY and CDR2 SVGAGI. V dropped 6 bases and J dropped 0 bases, with 9 bases sitting between them. The CDR3 runs to 14 residues. This CDR3 reads CASRGGVSNQPQHF. The CDR3 DNA follows: TGTGCCAGCAGGGGGGGTGTTAGCAATCAGCCCCAGCATTTT.

The V call is TRBV5-6, the J call TRBJ1-5; 9 nucleotides align to TRBD1. The CDR3 is made up of 14 amino acids. J was trimmed by 6 bases and V by 4 bases; bases with no gene match: 5. The germline V gene has CDR1 SGHDT and CDR2 YYEEEE. The CDR3 here is CASSQGTGFQPQHF. CDR3 nucleotides: TGTGCCAGCAGCCAAGGGACAGGGTTTCAGCCCCAGCATTTT.

This clonotype was detected many times. This chain links TRBV20-1 with TRBJ2-5; weak D call: TRBD2 (6 bases). Germline V gene data show CDR1 as DFQATT and CDR2 as SNEGSKA (reference sequence). Trimming cost V 4 bases and J 5 bases, with 11 bases left between them. This CDR3 has 12 amino acids. The CDR3 DNA reads TGCAGTGCTACCGGGAGACAGGAGACCCAGTACTTC. Its translation: CSATGRQETQYF.

This clonotype was found many times. The genes are TRBV19 and TRBJ1-5, with D hard to call. The CDR3 sequence is 15 residues long. CDR1 is LNHDA, CDR2 SQIVND, per germline (reference sequence). V was trimmed by 4 bases and J by 9 bases, leaving 19 bases between them. CDR3 DNA: TGTGCCAGTAGTAAGCCCCCCGGAACCAGGACGCCCCAGCATTTT. Translation: CASSKPPGTRTPQHF.

This clonotype appeared many times. The genes are TRBV19 and TRBJ1-5; unclear D gene. Deletions cut 7 bases from V and 0 bases from J, with 13 bases between. Germline values: CDR1 LNHDA, CDR2 SQIVND (reference sequence). CDR3 size: 15 residues. This CDR3 is CASNTGRSSNQPQHF. The CDR3 coding sequence is TGTGCCAGTAATACGGGCCGATCTAGCAATCAGCCCCAGCATTTT.

This clonotype was recorded at least ten times. The chain carries TRBV6-2 or TRBV6-3 and TRBJ1-1; D is uncertain. The CDR3 spans 16 residues. V was cut by 1 base and J by 4 bases, with 16 bases left in between. Germline V gene data show CDR1 as MNHEY and CDR2 as SVGEGT. CDR3 in amino acids: CASSYWPGARPTEAFF. CDR3 nucleotide sequence: TGTGCCAGCAGTTACTGGCCGGGAGCGCGGCCCACTGAAGCTTTCTTT.